This paragraph covers one T cell receptor beta chain sequence. What it binds is not known. Each donor was a healthy Caucasian individual from Russia, aged roughly 6 to 100. This entry belongs to a study of blood T cells in healthy people across ages. Study-wide findings and caveats: Compared with aged donors, long-lived donors showed fewer expanded clones, suggesting selection. Per-million-T-cell TCR beta diversity fell roughly linearly with age.

The CDR3 totals 16 residues. V lost 3 bases, J lost 5 bases, and 12 bases stayed unmatched. CDR1 MNHEY and CDR2 SMNVEV come from the germline V gene (reference sequence). A second PCR of 7 to 11 cycles used a sample-barcoded 5' primer and a J-beta primer mix. Each cDNA molecule received a tag from a template-switch adaptor that had 12 random nucleotides. One entry per CDR3 protein, called by TCRdb with MiXCR from the 5' RACE reads. The sample holds fewer than 900,000 distinct CDR3 sequences, around 46% seen once. The TCR was taken from an older woman in good health. This chain joins TRBV27 and TRBJ2-5; 7 bases are a match to TRBD2. Sequencing was carried out using blood. The DNA for the CDR3 is TGTGCCAGCAGTTTGAACGGGGGGTTGATGGTGGAGACCCAGTACTTC. Amino acids: CASSLNGGLMVETQYF.